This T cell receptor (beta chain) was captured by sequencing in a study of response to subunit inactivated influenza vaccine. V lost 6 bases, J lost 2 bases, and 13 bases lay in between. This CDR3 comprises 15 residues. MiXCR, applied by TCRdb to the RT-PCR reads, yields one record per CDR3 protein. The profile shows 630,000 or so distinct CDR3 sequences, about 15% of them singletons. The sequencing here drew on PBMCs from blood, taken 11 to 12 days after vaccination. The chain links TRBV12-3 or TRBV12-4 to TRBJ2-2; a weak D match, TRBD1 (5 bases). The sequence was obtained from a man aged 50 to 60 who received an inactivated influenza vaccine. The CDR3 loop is CASRRRQPNTGELFF. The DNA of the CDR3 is TGTGCCAGCAGGCGTAGACAGCCAAACACCGGGGAGCTGTTTTTT.